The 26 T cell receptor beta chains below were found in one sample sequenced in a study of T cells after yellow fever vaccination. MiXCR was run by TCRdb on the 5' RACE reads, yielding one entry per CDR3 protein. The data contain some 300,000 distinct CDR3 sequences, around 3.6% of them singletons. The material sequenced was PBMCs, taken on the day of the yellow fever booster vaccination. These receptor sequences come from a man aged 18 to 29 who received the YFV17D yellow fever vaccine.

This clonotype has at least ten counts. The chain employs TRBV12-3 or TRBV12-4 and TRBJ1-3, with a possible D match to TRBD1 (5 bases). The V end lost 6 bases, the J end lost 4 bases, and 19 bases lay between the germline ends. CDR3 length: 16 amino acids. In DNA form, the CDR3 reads TGTGCCAGCAGCCATCCCGCCGGGACTGAAGGAAACACCATATATTTT. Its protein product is CASSHPAGTEGNTIYF.

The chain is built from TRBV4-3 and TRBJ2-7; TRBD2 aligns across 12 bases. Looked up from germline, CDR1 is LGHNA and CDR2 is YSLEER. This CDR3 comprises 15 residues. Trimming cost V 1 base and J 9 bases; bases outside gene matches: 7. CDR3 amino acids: CASSQGLAGATVQYF. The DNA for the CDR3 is TGCGCCAGCAGCCAAGGACTAGCGGGGGCTACGGTGCAGTACTTC.

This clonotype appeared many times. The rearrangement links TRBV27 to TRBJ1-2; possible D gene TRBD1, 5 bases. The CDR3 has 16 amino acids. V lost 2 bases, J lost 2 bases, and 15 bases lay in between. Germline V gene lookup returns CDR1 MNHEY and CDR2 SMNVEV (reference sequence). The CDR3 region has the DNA TGTGCCAGCAGTTTAGACGGGGCAGCTGTGAACTATGGCTACACCTTC. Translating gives CASSLDGAAVNYGYTF.

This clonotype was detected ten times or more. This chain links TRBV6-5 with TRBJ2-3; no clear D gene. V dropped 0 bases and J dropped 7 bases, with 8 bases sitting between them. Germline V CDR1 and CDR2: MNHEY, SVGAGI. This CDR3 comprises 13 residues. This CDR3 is CASSYSSSNTQYF. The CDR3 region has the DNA TGTGCCAGCAGTTACTCTTCAAGTAATACGCAGTATTTT.

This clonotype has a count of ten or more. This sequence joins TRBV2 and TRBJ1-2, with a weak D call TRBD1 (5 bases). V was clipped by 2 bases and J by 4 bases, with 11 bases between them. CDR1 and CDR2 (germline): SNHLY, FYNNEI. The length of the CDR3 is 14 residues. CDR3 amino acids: CASSEWGPAYGYTF. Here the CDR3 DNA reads TGTGCCAGCAGTGAATGGGGACCGGCCTATGGCTACACCTTC. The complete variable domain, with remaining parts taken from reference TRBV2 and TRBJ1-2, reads EPEVTQTPSHQVTQMGQEVILRCVPISNHLYFYWYRQILGQKVEFLVSFYNNEISEKSEIFDDQFSVERPDGSNFTLKIRSTKLEDSAMYFCASSEWGPAYGYTFGSGTRLTVV.

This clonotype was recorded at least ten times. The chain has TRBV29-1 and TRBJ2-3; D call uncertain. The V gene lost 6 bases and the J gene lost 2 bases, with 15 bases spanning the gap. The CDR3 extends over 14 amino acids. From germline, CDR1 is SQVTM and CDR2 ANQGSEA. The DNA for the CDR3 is TGCAGCGTATCCAGGCAGGCAAACACAGATACGCAGTATTTT. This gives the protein CSVSRQANTDTQYF.

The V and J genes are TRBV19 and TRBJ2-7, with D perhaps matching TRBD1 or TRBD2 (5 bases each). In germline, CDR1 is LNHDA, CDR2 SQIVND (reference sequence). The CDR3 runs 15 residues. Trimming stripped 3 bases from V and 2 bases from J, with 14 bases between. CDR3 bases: TGTGCCAGTAGTATTAATTGGGACGCAACCTACGAGCAGTACTTC. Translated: CASSINWDATYEQYF.

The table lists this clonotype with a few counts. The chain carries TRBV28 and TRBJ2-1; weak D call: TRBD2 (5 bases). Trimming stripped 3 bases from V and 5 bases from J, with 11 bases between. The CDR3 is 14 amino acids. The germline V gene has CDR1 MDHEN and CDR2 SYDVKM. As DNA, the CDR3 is TGTGCCAGCAGTTTTGAGGGTACCCACAATGAGCAGTTCTTC. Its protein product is CASSFEGTHNEQFF.

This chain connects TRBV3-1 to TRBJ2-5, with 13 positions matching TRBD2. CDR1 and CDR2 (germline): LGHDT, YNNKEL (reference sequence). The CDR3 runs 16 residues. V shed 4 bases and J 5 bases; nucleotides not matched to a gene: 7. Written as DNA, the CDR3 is TGTGCCAGCAGCCTATTACTAGCGGGGGGGAGTGAGACCCAGTACTTC. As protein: CASSLLLAGGSETQYF.

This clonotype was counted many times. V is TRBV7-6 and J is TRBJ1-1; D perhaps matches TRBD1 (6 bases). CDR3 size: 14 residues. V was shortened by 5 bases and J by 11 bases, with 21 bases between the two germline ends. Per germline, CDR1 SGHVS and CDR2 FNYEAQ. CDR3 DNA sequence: TGTGCCAGCAGCCCCCTCCCCGGGCAGGGGAGCGCTTTCTTT. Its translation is CASSPLPGQGSAFF.

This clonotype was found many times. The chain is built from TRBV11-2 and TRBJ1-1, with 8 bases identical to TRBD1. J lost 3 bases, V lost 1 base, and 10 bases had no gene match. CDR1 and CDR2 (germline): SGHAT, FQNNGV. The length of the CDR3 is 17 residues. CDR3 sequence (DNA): TGTGCCAGCAGCTTAGGGCCCGAACAGGGGGAGGACACTGAAGCTTTCTTT. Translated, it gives CASSLGPEQGEDTEAFF.

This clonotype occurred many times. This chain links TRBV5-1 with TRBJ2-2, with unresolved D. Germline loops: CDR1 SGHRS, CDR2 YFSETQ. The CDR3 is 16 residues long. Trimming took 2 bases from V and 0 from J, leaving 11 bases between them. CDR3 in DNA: TGCGCCAGCAGCTTAGTGGCATTGGCGAACACCGGGGAGCTGTTTTTT. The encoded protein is CASSLVALANTGELFF.

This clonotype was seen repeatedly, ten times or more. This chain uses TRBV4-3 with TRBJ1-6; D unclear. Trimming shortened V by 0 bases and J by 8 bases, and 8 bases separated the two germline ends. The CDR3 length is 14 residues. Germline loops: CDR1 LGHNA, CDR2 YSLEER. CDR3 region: CASSQEAKDSPLHF. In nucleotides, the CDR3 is TGCGCCAGCAGCCAAGAAGCTAAGGATTCACCCCTCCACTTT.

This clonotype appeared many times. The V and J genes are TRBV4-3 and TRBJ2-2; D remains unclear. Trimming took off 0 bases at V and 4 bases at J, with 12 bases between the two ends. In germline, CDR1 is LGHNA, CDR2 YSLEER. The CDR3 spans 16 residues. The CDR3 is CASSQDQVTSTGELFF. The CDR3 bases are TGCGCCAGCAGCCAAGATCAGGTGACGAGCACCGGGGAGCTGTTTTTT.

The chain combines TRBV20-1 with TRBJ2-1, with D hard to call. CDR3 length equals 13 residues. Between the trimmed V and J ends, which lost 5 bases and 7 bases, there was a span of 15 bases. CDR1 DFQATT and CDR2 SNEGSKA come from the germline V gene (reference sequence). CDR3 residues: CSARNPGPNEQFF. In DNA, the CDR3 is TGCAGTGCTCGAAACCCAGGCCCTAATGAGCAGTTCTTC.

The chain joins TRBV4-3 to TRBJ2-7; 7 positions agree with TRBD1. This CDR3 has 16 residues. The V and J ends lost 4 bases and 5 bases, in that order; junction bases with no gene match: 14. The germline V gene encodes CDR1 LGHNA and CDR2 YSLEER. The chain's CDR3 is CASSLRRGGESHEQYV. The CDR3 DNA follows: TGCGCCAGCAGCCTTCGCCGAGGGGGCGAATCCCACGAGCAGTACGTC.

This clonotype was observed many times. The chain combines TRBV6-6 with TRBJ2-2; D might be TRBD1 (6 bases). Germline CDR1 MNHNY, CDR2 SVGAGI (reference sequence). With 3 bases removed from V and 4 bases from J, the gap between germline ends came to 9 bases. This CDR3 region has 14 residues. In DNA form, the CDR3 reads TGTGCCAGCAGTTATACAGGGCGCACCGGGGAGCTGTTTTTT. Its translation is CASSYTGRTGELFF.

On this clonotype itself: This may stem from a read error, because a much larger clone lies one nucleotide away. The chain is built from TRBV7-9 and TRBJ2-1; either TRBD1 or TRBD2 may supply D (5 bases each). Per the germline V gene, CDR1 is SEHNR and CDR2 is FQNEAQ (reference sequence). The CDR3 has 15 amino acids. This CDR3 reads CACSDTWGPQVEQFF. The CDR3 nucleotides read TGTGCCTGCAGCGACACCTGGGGACCCCAAGTTGAGCAGTTCTTC.

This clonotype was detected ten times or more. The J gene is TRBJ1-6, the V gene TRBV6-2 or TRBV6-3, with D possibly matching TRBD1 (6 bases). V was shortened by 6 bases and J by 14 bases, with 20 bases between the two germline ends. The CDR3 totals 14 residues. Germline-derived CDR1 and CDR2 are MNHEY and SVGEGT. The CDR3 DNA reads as TGTGCCAGCAGCGGGGGACACGGGGGGTTCACCCTCCACTTT. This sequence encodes CASSGGHGGFTLHF.

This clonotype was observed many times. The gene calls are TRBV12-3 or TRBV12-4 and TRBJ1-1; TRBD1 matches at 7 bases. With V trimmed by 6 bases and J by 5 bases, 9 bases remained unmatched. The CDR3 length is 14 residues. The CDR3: CASRITGVRTEAFF. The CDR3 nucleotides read TGTGCCAGCAGGATTACAGGGGTCAGAACTGAAGCTTTCTTT.

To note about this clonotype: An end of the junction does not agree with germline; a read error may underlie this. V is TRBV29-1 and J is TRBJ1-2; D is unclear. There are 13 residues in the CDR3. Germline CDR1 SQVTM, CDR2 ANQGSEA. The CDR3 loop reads CGVDPASWYGYTF. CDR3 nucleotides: TGCGGCGTTGACCCCGCTTCATGGTATGGCTACACCTTC.

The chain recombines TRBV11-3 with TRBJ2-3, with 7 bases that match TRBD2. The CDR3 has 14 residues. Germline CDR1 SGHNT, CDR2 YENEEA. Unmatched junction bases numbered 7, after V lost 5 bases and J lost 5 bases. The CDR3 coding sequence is TGTGCCAGCAGCCCACCATCGGGGGGAGATACGCAGTATTTT. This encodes CASSPPSGGDTQYF.

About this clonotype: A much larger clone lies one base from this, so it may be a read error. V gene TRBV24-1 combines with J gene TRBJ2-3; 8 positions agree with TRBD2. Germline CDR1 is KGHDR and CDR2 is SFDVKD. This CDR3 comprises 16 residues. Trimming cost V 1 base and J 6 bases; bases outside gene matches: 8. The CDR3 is CATSDFQSGSTDTQYF. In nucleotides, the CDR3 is TGTGCCACCAGTGATTTTCAGAGCGGGAGTACGGATACGCAGTATTTT.

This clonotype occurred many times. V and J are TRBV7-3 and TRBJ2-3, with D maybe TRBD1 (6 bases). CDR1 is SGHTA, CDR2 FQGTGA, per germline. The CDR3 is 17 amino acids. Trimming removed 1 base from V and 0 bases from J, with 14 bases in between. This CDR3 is CASSLMGHDTSTDTQYF. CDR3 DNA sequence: TGTGCCAGCAGCTTAATGGGACACGATACTAGCACAGATACGCAGTATTTT.

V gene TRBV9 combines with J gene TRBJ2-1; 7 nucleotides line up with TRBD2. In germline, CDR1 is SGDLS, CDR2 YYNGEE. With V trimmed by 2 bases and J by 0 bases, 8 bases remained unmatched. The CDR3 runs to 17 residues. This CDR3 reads CASSVPTRGGSYNEQFF. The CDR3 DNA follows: TGTGCCAGCAGCGTGCCCACCCGCGGGGGCTCCTACAATGAGCAGTTCTTC.

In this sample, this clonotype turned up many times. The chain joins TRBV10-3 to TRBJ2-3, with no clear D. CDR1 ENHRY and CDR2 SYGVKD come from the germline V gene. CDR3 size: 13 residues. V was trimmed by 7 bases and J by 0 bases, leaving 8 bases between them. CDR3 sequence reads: CAIKRASTDTQYF. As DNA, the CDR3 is TGTGCCATCAAACGGGCTAGCACAGATACGCAGTATTTT.